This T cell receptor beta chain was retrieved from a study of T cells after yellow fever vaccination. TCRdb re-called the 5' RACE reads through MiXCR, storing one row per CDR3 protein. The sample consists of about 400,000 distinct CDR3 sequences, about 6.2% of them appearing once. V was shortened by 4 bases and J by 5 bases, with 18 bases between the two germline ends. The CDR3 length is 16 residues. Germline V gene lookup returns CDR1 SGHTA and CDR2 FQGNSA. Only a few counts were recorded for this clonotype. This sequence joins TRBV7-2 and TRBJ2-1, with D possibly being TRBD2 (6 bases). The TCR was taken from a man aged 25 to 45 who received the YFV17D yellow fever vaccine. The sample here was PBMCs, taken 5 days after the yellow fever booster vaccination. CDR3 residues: CASSSMLAMGDNEQFF. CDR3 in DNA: TGTGCCAGCAGCTCGATGCTAGCGATGGGTGACAATGAGCAGTTCTTC.